One sample yielded the 19 T cell receptor beta chains listed below, sequenced in a study of graft-versus-host responses after intestinal transplantation. Some clones are missing from TCRdb's copy, which holds only in-frame ones; the method was immunoSEQ multiplex PCR. The table includes tens of thousands of clones, roughly 90% detected once. No antigen is known for these receptors. The material sequenced was unstimulated CD8+ T cells sorted from spleen or lymph node cells, taken before transplant. The origin of the receptors is a human donor who was the organ donor for an intestinal transplant.

This chain connects TRBV28 to TRBJ2-1; 9 positions agree with TRBD2. The CDR3 totals 17 residues. Unmatched junction bases numbered 14, after V lost 4 bases and J lost 7 bases. CDR1 and CDR2 from the germline V gene are MDHEN and SYDVKM. The CDR3 spells CASSSPIAGGPRNEQFF. CDR3 bases: TGTGCCAGCAGTTCCCCAATCGCGGGGGGGCCTCGTAATGAGCAGTTCTTC. Full variable domain (remainder filled in from reference TRBV28 and TRBJ2-1): DVKVTQSSRYLVKRTGEKVFLECVQDMDHENMFWYRQDPGLGLRLIYFSYDVKMKEKGDIPEGYSVSREKKERFSLILESASTNQTSMYLCASSSPIAGGPRNEQFFGPGTRLTVL.

The rearrangement uses TRBV5-6 and TRBJ2-1; 7 nucleotides agree with TRBD1. The CDR3 sequence is 17 residues long. The V gene's germline CDR1 is SGHDT and CDR2 YYEEEE. With 0 bases clipped from V and 8 bases from J, the junction kept 14 bases outside the gene matches. CDR3 bases: TGTGCCAGCAGCTTGGATCCAGGGGGTTTTATCAACGATGAGCAGTTCTTC. Its protein is CASSLDPGGFINDEQFF.

V gene TRBV14 combines with J gene TRBJ2-1; TRBD2 matches at 7 bases. Germline V gene lookup returns CDR1 SGHDN and CDR2 FVKESK. The trim removed 0 bases at V and 4 bases at J, leaving 24 bases unmatched. The CDR3 consists of 22 residues. The CDR3 reads CASSQEGMAGRTLTPIYNEQFF. In nucleotides, the CDR3 is TGTGCCAGCAGCCAAGAGGGGATGGCCGGGAGGACCCTTACTCCCATTTACAATGAGCAGTTCTTC. Supplemented by reference TRBV14 and TRBJ2-1, the full variable domain reads EAGVTQFPSHSVIEKGQTVTLRCDPISGHDNLYWYRRVMGKEIKFLLHFVKESKQDESGMPNNRFLAERTGGTYSTLKVQPAELEDSGVYFCASSQEGMAGRTLTPIYNEQFFGPGTRLTVL.

The chain employs TRBV15 and TRBJ2-3; D might be TRBD2 (7 bases). The CDR3 is 15 residues long. Trimming took off 9 bases at V and 2 bases at J, with 18 bases between the two ends. CDR1 and CDR2 from the germline V gene are LNHNV and YYDKDF (reference sequence). The CDR3 nucleotides are TGTGCCACTAAGAGAGAGGGGGGGGTCACAGATACGCAGTATTTT. As protein: CATKREGGVTDTQYF.

The V gene is TRBV18, the J gene TRBJ2-4, with TRBD1 matching 8 bases. CDR3 length: 14 amino acids. J gave up 8 bases and V 6 bases, and 9 bases lay outside the gene matches. The germline CDR1 and CDR2 sequences are KGHSH and LQKENI. CDR3 DNA sequence: TGTGCCAGCTCCTCTGACAGGGGTTTGGACATTCAGTACTTC. It codes for CASSSDRGLDIQYF.

The J gene is TRBJ1-1, the V gene TRBV27; maybe TRBD1 (6 bases). Trimming took off 4 bases at V and 3 bases at J, with 9 bases between the two ends. Per the germline V gene, CDR1 is MNHEY and CDR2 is SMNVEV (reference sequence). The CDR3 is made up of 13 amino acids. The CDR3 DNA is TGTGCCAGCAGTTCAGGGGCAGACACTGAAGCTTTCTTT. Translated, it gives CASSSGADTEAFF.

J is TRBJ1-2 and V is TRBV15; unclear D gene. The CDR3 loop spans 13 amino acids. The germline V gene has CDR1 LNHNV and CDR2 YYDKDF (reference sequence). Trimming removed 1 base from V and 4 bases from J, with 7 bases in between. CDR3 sequence (DNA): TGTGCCACCAGCAGAGCCGACATCTATGGCTACACCTTC. It yields the protein CATSRADIYGYTF. Looking up the rest from reference TRBV15 and TRBJ1-2 gives the full variable domain: DAMVIQNPRYQVTQFGKPVTLSCSQTLNHNVMYWYQQKSSQAPKLLFHYYDKDFNNEADTPDNFQSRRPNTSFCFLDIRSPGLGDTAMYLCATSRADIYGYTFGSGTRLTVV.

CDR3 nucleotide sequence: TGTGCCAGCAGCTTATCCCTAACAGGGGTGGGAACACAAGAGACCCAGTACTTC. Protein product: CASSLSLTGVGTQETQYF. This sequence joins TRBV7-6 and TRBJ2-5, with 7 positions matching TRBD1. CDR1 SGHVS and CDR2 FNYEAQ come from the germline V gene. V lost 2 bases to trimming and J lost 2 bases; unmatched junction nucleotides: 14. CDR3 length equals 18 residues. Full variable domain (outside the CDR3, taken from reference TRBV7-6 and TRBJ2-5): GAGVSQSPRYKVTKRGQDVALRCDPISGHVSLYWYRQALGQGPEFLTYFNYEAQQDKSGLPNDRFSAERPEGSISTLTIQRTEQRDSAMYRCASSLSLTGVGTQETQYFGPGTRLLVL.

V and J are TRBV9 and TRBJ2-3; perhaps TRBD2 as D (6 bases). The ends were cut back, 3 bases at V and 13 bases at J, with 18 bases in the middle. The germline gives CDR1 SGDLS, CDR2 YYNGEE. This CDR3 spans 13 amino acids. The CDR3 region has the DNA TGTGCCAGCAGCGGGAGGCGGGGACCCAGCAAGTATTTT. As protein: CASSGRRGPSKYF.

The chain carries TRBV15 and TRBJ2-5; no reliable D call. The V gene lost 0 bases and the J gene lost 5 bases, with 7 bases spanning the gap. Germline CDR1 reads LNHNV; CDR2 reads YYDKDF (reference sequence). The CDR3 has 13 residues. CDR3 sequence (DNA): TGTGCCACCAGCAGAGAGGAGCATGAGACCCAGTACTTC. The encoded protein is CATSREEHETQYF.

This chain links TRBV5-4 with TRBJ2-1; 11 nucleotides line up with TRBD2. The germline CDR1 and CDR2 sequences are SGHNT and YYREEE (reference sequence). The J segment lost 10 bases and the V segment lost 0 bases, leaving 6 bases of the junction unmatched. CDR3 length: 15 amino acids. The CDR3 nucleotides are TGTGCCAGCAGCTTGGGTAGCGGGGGGGCGATGGAGCAGTTCTTC. Protein: CASSLGSGGAMEQFF.

The rearrangement links TRBV15 to TRBJ2-7; 7 bases match TRBD1. CDR1 is LNHNV, CDR2 YYDKDF, per germline (reference sequence). This CDR3 has 16 amino acids. V gave up 0 bases and J gave up 3 bases; unmatched junction bases: 8. The CDR3 DNA sequence: TGTGCCACCAGCAGAGATCGAGGGACAGCTAGCTACGAGCAGTACGTC. The encoded protein is CATSRDRGTASYEQYV.

The CDR3 nucleotides are TGCGCCAGCAGCTTATCCCAGGGGGCAGATACGCAGTATTTT. Its translation: CASSLSQGADTQYF. The chain joins TRBV5-1 to TRBJ2-3; 7 bases line up with TRBD1. Trimming cost V 2 bases and J 4 bases; bases outside gene matches: 4. CDR1 and CDR2 from the germline V gene are SGHRS and YFSETQ. CDR3 length equals 14 residues.

The rearrangement links TRBV29-1 to TRBJ2-1; 9 bases are shared with TRBD2. The CDR3 totals 14 residues. After removal of 6 bases from V and 4 bases from J, the junction contained 7 bases not matched to a gene. Germline loops: CDR1 SQVTM, CDR2 ANQGSEA. The CDR3 DNA reads as TGCAGCGTCATAGCGGGGGTGAGGTACAATGAGCAGTTCTTC. It specifies CSVIAGVRYNEQFF.

The sample holds one count of this clone. The gene calls are TRBV5-1 and TRBJ2-3; D is ambiguous. The CDR3 loop spans 17 amino acids. Germline-derived CDR1 and CDR2 are SGHRS and YFSETQ. V was clipped by 4 bases and J by 3 bases, with 21 bases between them. CDR3: CASSPFRTTVITDTQYF. DNA for the CDR3: TGCGCCAGCAGCCCCTTCAGAACTACCGTAATTACAGATACGCAGTATTTT.

This clone was counted a few times. The J gene is TRBJ1-5, the V gene TRBV4-1; TRBD1 might be the D (5 bases). The CDR3 is 14 residues long. CDR1 MGHRA and CDR2 YSYEKL come from the germline V gene. V gave up 4 bases and J gave up 4 bases, with 11 bases separating them. Here the CDR3 reads CASSRVSGNQPQHF. The CDR3 DNA reads as TGCGCCAGCAGCCGCGTTTCAGGGAATCAGCCCCAGCATTTT.

The CDR3 region has the DNA TGTGCCAGCAGTTCAGGGGGCGCGCAGCCCCAGCATTTT. As protein: CASSSGGAQPQHF. The rearrangement joins TRBV2 to TRBJ1-5, with 8 bases aligning to TRBD1. CDR1 is SNHLY, CDR2 FYNNEI, per germline. This CDR3 is 13 amino acids long. Trimming cost V 5 bases and J 7 bases; bases outside gene matches: 4.

V is TRBV7-9 and J is TRBJ1-1; TRBD1 is a possible D gene (6 bases). Germline lookup yields CDR1 SEHNR and CDR2 FQNEAQ (reference sequence). The V end lost 4 bases, the J end lost 1 base, and 13 bases lay between the germline ends. The CDR3 covers 15 residues. As DNA, the CDR3 is TGTGCCAGCAGCTACAGGACAGCGCCGAACACTGAAGCTTTCTTT. The encoded protein is CASSYRTAPNTEAFF.

The chain uses TRBV9 and TRBJ2-3; TRBD2 matches at 14 bases. The CDR3 totals 15 residues. V lost 2 bases and J lost 4; bases outside the gene matches: 0. CDR1 is SGDLS, CDR2 YYNGEE, per germline. Here the CDR3 reads CASSVTSGGADTQYF. In nucleotides, the CDR3 is TGTGCCAGCAGCGTGACTAGCGGGGGGGCAGATACGCAGTATTTT.